This entry lists 25 T cell receptor beta chains sequenced from one sample in a study of blood T cells in healthy people across ages. With a J-beta primer mix and a sample-barcoded 5' primer, a second PCR ran roughly 7 to 11 cycles. TCRdb analysed the 5' RACE reads with MiXCR anew, one entry per CDR3 protein. The top ten clones hold about 3.8% of a sample with over a million distinct CDR3 sequences, approximately 42% of them seen once. Sequences were obtained from blood. The receptors shown here come from a woman between 18 and 29 years old in good health.

This rearrangement joins TRBV27 to TRBJ2-3; 7 bases align to TRBD1. J was trimmed by 4 bases and V by 0 bases; bases with no gene match: 13. This CDR3 has 18 amino acids. From germline, CDR1 is MNHEY and CDR2 SMNVEV (reference sequence). The CDR3 coding sequence is TGTGCCAGCAGTTTATCGTTTCCGACAGGGCAGTCACCAGATACGCAGTATTTT. This sequence encodes CASSLSFPTGQSPDTQYF.

The chain is built from TRBV29-1 and TRBJ2-4; TRBD1 might be the D (5 bases). The J call may be faulty, since TRBJ2-7 better matches the DNA end. Germline assignment: CDR1 SQVTM and CDR2 ANQGSEA. The CDR3 covers 12 residues. CDR3 bases: TGCAGCGCCACGACAGTCTCCTACGAGCAGTACTTC. It codes for CSATTVSYEQYF.

This clonotype has only a few counts. The J gene is TRBJ2-3, the V gene TRBV11-2; D possibly corresponds to TRBD2 (5 bases). CDR1 SGHAT and CDR2 FQNNGV come from the germline V gene. V lost 5 bases to trimming and J lost 2 bases, with 11 bases between them. This CDR3 is 14 amino acids long. The CDR3 protein is CASSGRGFTDTQYF. The DNA for the CDR3 is TGTGCCAGCAGCGGGAGAGGCTTCACAGATACGCAGTATTTT.

This chain connects TRBV5-5 to TRBJ2-3; 11 bases are a match to TRBD2. This CDR3 spans 17 amino acids. Germline V gives CDR1 SGHKS, CDR2 YYEKEE (reference sequence). The trim removed 4 bases at V and 0 bases at J, leaving 7 bases unmatched. The CDR3 coding sequence is TGTGCCAGCAGCAGACGGGGACTAGCGGCTAGCACAGATACGCAGTATTTT. Protein product: CASSRRGLAASTDTQYF.

The CDR3 reads CSAEWILNTEAFF. CDR3 bases: TGCAGTGCCGAGTGGATATTGAACACTGAAGCTTTCTTT. This rearrangement joins TRBV20-1 to TRBJ1-1, with D uncertain. V was cut by 6 bases and J by 0 bases, with 11 bases left in between. CDR3 length equals 13 residues. Germline V lookup: CDR1 DFQATT, CDR2 SNEGSKA (reference sequence).

V is TRBV11-1 and J is TRBJ2-7; D uncertain. The CDR3 has 14 residues. V was trimmed by 1 base and J by 5 bases, leaving 12 bases between them. Germline CDR1 is SGHAT and CDR2 is FQDESV (reference sequence). This chain's CDR3 is CASSLDQYGHEQYF. As DNA, the CDR3 is TGTGCCAGCAGCTTAGACCAATACGGCCACGAGCAGTACTTC. Filled out from reference TRBV11-1 and TRBJ2-7, the complete variable domain reads EAEVAQSPRYKITEKSQAVAFWCDPISGHATLYWYRQILGQGPELLVQFQDESVVDDSQLPKDRFSAERLKGVDSTLKIQPAELGDSAMYLCASSLDQYGHEQYFGPGTRLTVT.

This clonotype was observed at least ten times. V usage is TRBV25-1 and J usage is TRBJ2-5; no reliable D call. This CDR3 contains 11 residues. V was trimmed by 3 bases and J by 5 bases, leaving 4 bases between them. Germline loops: CDR1 MGHDK, CDR2 SYGVNS. The CDR3 nucleotides are TGTGCCAGCAGTGATGGTGAGACCCAGTACTTC. Translating gives CASSDGETQYF.

The chain has TRBV6-2 or TRBV6-3 and TRBJ2-3, with D possibly matching TRBD2 (5 bases). Germline loops: CDR1 MNHEY, CDR2 SVGEGT. The CDR3 totals 14 residues. With 5 bases removed from V and 4 bases from J, the gap between germline ends came to 13 bases. CDR3 sequence (DNA): TGTGCCAGCAGTGATTCCCGACTATCAGATACGCAGTATTTT. It specifies CASSDSRLSDTQYF.

This clonotype has more than one count but fewer than ten. The gene calls are TRBV4-3 and TRBJ1-2, with TRBD1 as a possible D gene (6 bases). Between the trimmed V and J ends, which lost 0 bases and 5 bases, there was a span of 19 bases. Per the germline V gene, CDR1 is LGHNA and CDR2 is YSLEER. CDR3 length equals 17 residues. CDR3 residues: CASSQDLGTGRYYGYTF. CDR3 sequence (DNA): TGCGCCAGCAGCCAAGATTTGGGCACAGGGCGGTATTATGGCTACACCTTC.

This clonotype was detected a few times. The chain recombines TRBV29-1 with TRBJ2-1; 10 bases line up with TRBD2. CDR1 is SQVTM, CDR2 ANQGSEA, per germline. CDR3 length: 16 residues. After removal of 1 base from V and 1 base from J, the junction contained 4 bases not matched to a gene. Here the CDR3 reads CSVEGASGSSYNEQFF. In DNA, the CDR3 is TGCAGCGTTGAAGGGGCTAGCGGGAGTTCCTACAATGAGCAGTTCTTC.

To note about this clonotype: One end of the junction does not line up with germline, which may come from a read error. The chain couples TRBV5-6 to TRBJ2-7; D tentatively reads TRBD1 or TRBD2 (6 bases each). CDR1 SGHDT and CDR2 YYEEEE come from the germline V gene. This CDR3 has 14 residues. The CDR3 is CAGSGGTRSCEQYF. The CDR3 nucleotides read TGTGCCGGCAGCGGCGGGACAAGGTCCTGCGAGCAGTACTTC. Full variable domain (rest looked up from reference TRBV5-6 and TRBJ2-7): DAGVTQSPTHLIKTRGQQVTLRCSPKSGHDTVSWYQQALGQGPQFIFQYYEEEERQRGNFPDRFSGHQFPNYSSELNVNALLLGDSALYLCAGSGGTRSCEQYFGPGTRLTVT.

About this clonotype: A junction boundary mismatches the germline segment, possibly from a read error. The chain couples TRBV5-1 to TRBJ1-1, with 7 bases fitting TRBD1. The CDR3 spans 14 residues. The V gene's germline CDR1 is SGHRS and CDR2 YFSETQ. The CDR3 coding sequence is TGCGCCAGCAGCTTGGACAGGGGTAACACTGAAGTTTTCTTT. It specifies CASSLDRGNTEVFF.

V usage is TRBV20-1 and J usage is TRBJ1-1; D remains ambiguous. V dropped 3 bases and J dropped 7 bases, with 15 bases sitting between them. This CDR3 region has 13 residues. Germline V gives CDR1 DFQATT, CDR2 SNEGSKA (reference sequence). The CDR3 reads CSARFGQEGEAFF. The CDR3 DNA reads as TGCAGTGCTAGGTTCGGGCAGGAGGGTGAAGCTTTCTTT.

This clonotype was seen more than once but under ten times. This chain joins TRBV2 and TRBJ2-3; 9 nucleotides align to TRBD1. Germline CDR1 and CDR2: SNHLY and FYNNEI. V was pared by 10 bases and J by 4 bases, with 12 bases of the junction left unmatched. The CDR3 is 15 amino acids. The CDR3 loop reads CATNPPGTGSDTQYF. The CDR3, as DNA: TGTGCCACTAACCCCCCCGGGACAGGGTCAGATACGCAGTATTTT.

This sequence joins TRBV9 and TRBJ2-1; D unclear. Per germline, CDR1 SGDLS and CDR2 YYNGEE. The CDR3 is 14 residues long. V was clipped by 3 bases and J by 6 bases, with 13 bases between them. The CDR3 bases are TGTGCCAGCAGCGAAGGGCGAGGAGTCAATGAGCAGTTCTTC. The encoded protein is CASSEGRGVNEQFF.

The chain uses TRBV20-1 and TRBJ1-4; 12 bases match TRBD1. This CDR3 has 17 amino acids. V lost 1 base and J lost 6; bases outside the gene matches: 9. CDR1 is DFQATT, CDR2 SNEGSKA, per germline (reference sequence). This CDR3 reads CSARALGTGGVDEKLFF. CDR3 nucleotides: TGCAGTGCTAGAGCCCTCGGGACAGGGGGCGTAGATGAAAAACTGTTTTTT.

J is TRBJ1-3 and V is TRBV28; D is uncertain. Germline CDR1 reads MDHEN; CDR2 reads SYDVKM. The V end was cut by 2 bases, the J end by 0 bases, with 11 bases between. The CDR3 is made up of 16 amino acids. DNA of the CDR3: TGTGCCAGCAGTTTAACAACGAAAGGCTCTGGAAACACCATATATTTT. Translation gives CASSLTTKGSGNTIYF.

This rearrangement joins TRBV5-1 to TRBJ2-1, with D possibly called TRBD1 or TRBD2 (5 bases each). Trimming cost V 4 bases and J 7 bases, with 18 bases left between them. CDR3 size: 15 residues. The V gene's germline CDR1 is SGHRS and CDR2 YFSETQ. The CDR3 is CASSPGTIALNEQFF. The CDR3 bases are TGCGCCAGCAGCCCTGGGACCATCGCCCTTAATGAGCAGTTCTTC.

The chain is built from TRBV6-2 or TRBV6-3 and TRBJ2-7; a weak D match, TRBD2 (5 bases). The CDR3 is 13 amino acids. V shed 6 bases and J shed 7 bases, with 16 bases lying between them. Germline V lookup: CDR1 MNHEY, CDR2 SVGEGT. In DNA form, the CDR3 reads TGTGCCAGCAGAGGACTCCGTACGAATGAGCAGTACTTC. Translated: CASRGLRTNEQYF.

This rearrangement joins TRBV6-5 to TRBJ1-4; D not certain. The germline CDR1 and CDR2 sequences are MNHEY and SVGAGI. The CDR3 runs to 16 residues. V lost 4 bases, J lost 4 bases, and 16 bases lay in between. CDR3 sequence (DNA): TGTGCCAGCAGTTTTACCCTGGCGGCGGGTAATGAAAAACTGTTTTTT. It translates to CASSFTLAAGNEKLFF.

J is TRBJ1-6 and V is TRBV7-9, with D possibly TRBD1 on 5 matching bases. CDR3 length: 15 residues. CDR1 is SEHNR and CDR2 is FQNEAQ in the germline V gene (reference sequence). The V end was cut by 5 bases, the J end by 3 bases, with 11 bases between. The CDR3 DNA follows: TGTGCCAGCAGCCGGGAGCAGGGCTATAATTCACCCCTCCACTTT. Translating it yields CASSREQGYNSPLHF.

This clonotype was counted between two and nine times. J is TRBJ2-1 and V is TRBV30; D not resolved. The germline gives CDR1 GTSNPN, CDR2 SVGIG (reference sequence). V dropped 3 bases and J dropped 3 bases, with 12 bases sitting between them. The CDR3 consists of 14 residues. The CDR3 protein is CAWRDIAVYNEQFF. In DNA, the CDR3 is TGTGCCTGGAGAGACATTGCGGTCTACAATGAGCAGTTCTTC.

This clonotype has more than one count but fewer than ten. This chain uses TRBV12-3 or TRBV12-4 with TRBJ1-2, with TRBD1 matching over 12 bases. The CDR3 totals 12 residues. The trim removed 8 bases at V and 8 bases at J, leaving 3 bases unmatched. CDR3 in amino acids: CASGTGGLGYTF. The CDR3 DNA follows: TGTGCCAGCGGGACAGGGGGCTTAGGCTACACCTTC.

The rearrangement links TRBV15 to TRBJ2-3; the D gene is possibly TRBD1 (6 bases). The germline CDR1 and CDR2 sequences are LNHNV and YYDKDF (reference sequence). The CDR3 runs to 16 residues. V lost 3 bases, J lost 1 base, and 14 bases lay in between. CDR3 sequence reads: CATSRAVWTGTDTQYF. CDR3 bases: TGTGCCACCAGCAGGGCCGTCTGGACAGGCACAGATACGCAGTATTTT.

This clonotype was seen a few times. This chain connects TRBV4-1 to TRBJ2-6; TRBD1 aligns across 7 bases. This CDR3 contains 17 residues. Germline loops: CDR1 MGHRA, CDR2 YSYEKL. Trimming removed 2 bases from V and 3 bases from J; junction bases left unmatched: 7. The CDR3 sequence is CASSQPNTGVGANVLTF. For the CDR3, the DNA is TGCGCCAGCAGCCAACCGAATACAGGGGTTGGGGCCAACGTCCTGACTTTC.